This T cell receptor (beta chain) was captured by sequencing in a study of neurological immune-mediated disorders (dated by TCRdb to the late 2010s). Concerning the study at large: Among the approximately 34 multiple sclerosis patients, relapsing-remitting MS was present in some 30 and secondary progressive MS was present in 3. Peripheral blood TCR-beta repertoires from HTLV-I-associated myelopathy (HAM/TSP) patients, multiple sclerosis patients and healthy controls were compared by UMI-based sequencing. The approximately 96 TCR-beta libraries covered PBMC samples along with longitudinal samples, technical triplicates, and paired sorted CD4+ and CD8+ T-cell subsets. The cohort was made up of 68 subjects, consisting of roughly 15 HAM/TSP patients, around 35 multiple sclerosis patients and 20 healthy controls.

cDNA synthesis used template-switch 5'RACE with a primer carrying a 10-nucleotide random unique molecular identifier tagging each TCR transcript. Every sequencing run yielded over 200 million TCR-beta sequences covering 15-18 subjects. The RNeasy kit was used to extract total RNA. The KAPA Real-time Library Amplification kit was used to amplify TCR-beta VDJ regions with primers for the TCR constant region and the 5'RACE anchor. A first PCR added sample indexes and Illumina adaptors, and a second PCR then raised library yield. After Ampure bead purification, the roughly 650 bp TCR product was size-selected on a 2% E-gel SizeSelection system. Library quality was checked on a Bioanalyzer, concentration was measured with Qubit, and libraries were quantified with the Kapa Library Quantification kit before pooling. An Illumina HiSeq 2500 sequenced the libraries paired-end 2 x 150 bp. To increase sequence diversity, roughly 24-32% phiX was spiked into each library pool. The paper's data handling went like this. Quality-filtered reads were processed with the UMI-based MiGEC pipeline, which removed over 85% of raw TCR sequences during error correction. VDJ genes were aligned to IMGT germline references, and each clonotype was defined by a unique CDR3 amino acid sequence together with V-J genes. VDJtools evaluated clonal expansion, Shannon diversity and CDR3 relatedness (CalcPairwiseDistances, ClusterSamples); CLCbio workbench built phylogenetic trees. Clones with at least 8 unique UMIs were defined as expanded, with this threshold being based on coefficient-of-variation modelling across technical triplicates. Clones were called with MiXCR by TCRdb after fastp trimmed the public reads at Q25, and only in-frame beta chains were retained. Entries that share a CDR3 protein sequence are merged under the most common genes and DNA. The V and J calls and clone size come from TCRdb's table, not from the authors' own analysis. The sample has under 80,000 distinct CDR3 sequences on record, roughly 3.9% of them singletons. The leading ten clones occupy about 1.5% of the sample.

Study-wide findings and limitations: Across subjects, expanded clones never shared an identical CDR3 amino acid sequence, which suggests that the TCR-beta repertoires in every group were private. No association of the MS cluster with clinical or MRI features was observed, and the need for larger cohorts was stated by the authors. TCR clonal expansion was highest in HAM/TSP patients and lowest in MS patients, with MS patients falling below even healthy controls. In a phylogenetic analysis, the repertoires of 18 out of 34 MS patients fell into a single cluster of related CDR3 sequences, pointing to a possible signature at the repertoire level.

For the unsorted PBMC libraries, 2 million PBMCs were stored in RNAlater at -80 degrees C until RNA extraction and were used to generate the libraries. Multiple sclerosis patients were enrolled in a US clinical protocol under which disease progression was evaluated by magnetic resonance imaging. Peripheral blood was subjected to Ficoll-Hypaque density gradient centrifugation to isolate PBMCs, which were then cryopreserved in liquid nitrogen. This clonotype has at least ten counts. Its antigen is still unknown. No clone much larger than this one lies a single base away; base qualities are absent. Relative to germline, V is 3 bases shorter and J is 8 bases shorter, with 11 bases between their ends. Per the germline V gene, SQVTM is the CDR1 and ANQGSEA is the CDR2. From the cysteine up to the phenylalanine, the CDR3 has a length of 12 residues. Left in the record is the CDR3 DNA by itself, 36 bases read in frame from the first base.

Rearrangement joined TRBV29-1 to TRBJ2-1; a tentative D call is TRBD2 (7 bases match). The sample comprised PBMCs. This receptor was taken from a man younger than 40 with multiple sclerosis. The DNA is TGCAGCGTTGATAGAGGGGGGGATGAGCAGTTCTTC. This is translated as CSVDRGGDEQFF.